This T cell receptor beta chain was captured in a study of PD-L1 blockade in urothelial cancer. Study in general: Patients started atezolizumab in the mid-2010s, 1,200 mg intravenously every 3 weeks. Blood analysis occurred 3 weeks (second dose) and 6 weeks after treatment start. Blood yielded a median of about 150,000 T cells per sample.

Time point of the sample: pretreatment peripheral blood. The study enrolled patients with locally advanced or metastatic urothelial carcinoma. The assay was immunoSEQ multiplex PCR, and TCRdb's table has in-frame clones only and misses some. The repertoire holds tens of thousands of clones, with roughly 85% as singletons. This clone appeared a single time. There are 13 residues in the CDR3. CDR1 and CDR2 (germline): MNHEY, SMNVEV (reference sequence). V shed 6 bases and J shed 2 bases, with 8 bases lying between them. The genes are TRBV27 and TRBJ1-3, with unresolved D. The receptor was isolated from a woman in her sixties with urothelial cancer. Specimen: PBMCs, collected around atezolizumab (anti-PD-L1) treatment. The CDR3 is CASSWRAGNTIYF. DNA for the CDR3: TGTGCCAGCAGCTGGAGGGCTGGAAACACCATATATTTT.